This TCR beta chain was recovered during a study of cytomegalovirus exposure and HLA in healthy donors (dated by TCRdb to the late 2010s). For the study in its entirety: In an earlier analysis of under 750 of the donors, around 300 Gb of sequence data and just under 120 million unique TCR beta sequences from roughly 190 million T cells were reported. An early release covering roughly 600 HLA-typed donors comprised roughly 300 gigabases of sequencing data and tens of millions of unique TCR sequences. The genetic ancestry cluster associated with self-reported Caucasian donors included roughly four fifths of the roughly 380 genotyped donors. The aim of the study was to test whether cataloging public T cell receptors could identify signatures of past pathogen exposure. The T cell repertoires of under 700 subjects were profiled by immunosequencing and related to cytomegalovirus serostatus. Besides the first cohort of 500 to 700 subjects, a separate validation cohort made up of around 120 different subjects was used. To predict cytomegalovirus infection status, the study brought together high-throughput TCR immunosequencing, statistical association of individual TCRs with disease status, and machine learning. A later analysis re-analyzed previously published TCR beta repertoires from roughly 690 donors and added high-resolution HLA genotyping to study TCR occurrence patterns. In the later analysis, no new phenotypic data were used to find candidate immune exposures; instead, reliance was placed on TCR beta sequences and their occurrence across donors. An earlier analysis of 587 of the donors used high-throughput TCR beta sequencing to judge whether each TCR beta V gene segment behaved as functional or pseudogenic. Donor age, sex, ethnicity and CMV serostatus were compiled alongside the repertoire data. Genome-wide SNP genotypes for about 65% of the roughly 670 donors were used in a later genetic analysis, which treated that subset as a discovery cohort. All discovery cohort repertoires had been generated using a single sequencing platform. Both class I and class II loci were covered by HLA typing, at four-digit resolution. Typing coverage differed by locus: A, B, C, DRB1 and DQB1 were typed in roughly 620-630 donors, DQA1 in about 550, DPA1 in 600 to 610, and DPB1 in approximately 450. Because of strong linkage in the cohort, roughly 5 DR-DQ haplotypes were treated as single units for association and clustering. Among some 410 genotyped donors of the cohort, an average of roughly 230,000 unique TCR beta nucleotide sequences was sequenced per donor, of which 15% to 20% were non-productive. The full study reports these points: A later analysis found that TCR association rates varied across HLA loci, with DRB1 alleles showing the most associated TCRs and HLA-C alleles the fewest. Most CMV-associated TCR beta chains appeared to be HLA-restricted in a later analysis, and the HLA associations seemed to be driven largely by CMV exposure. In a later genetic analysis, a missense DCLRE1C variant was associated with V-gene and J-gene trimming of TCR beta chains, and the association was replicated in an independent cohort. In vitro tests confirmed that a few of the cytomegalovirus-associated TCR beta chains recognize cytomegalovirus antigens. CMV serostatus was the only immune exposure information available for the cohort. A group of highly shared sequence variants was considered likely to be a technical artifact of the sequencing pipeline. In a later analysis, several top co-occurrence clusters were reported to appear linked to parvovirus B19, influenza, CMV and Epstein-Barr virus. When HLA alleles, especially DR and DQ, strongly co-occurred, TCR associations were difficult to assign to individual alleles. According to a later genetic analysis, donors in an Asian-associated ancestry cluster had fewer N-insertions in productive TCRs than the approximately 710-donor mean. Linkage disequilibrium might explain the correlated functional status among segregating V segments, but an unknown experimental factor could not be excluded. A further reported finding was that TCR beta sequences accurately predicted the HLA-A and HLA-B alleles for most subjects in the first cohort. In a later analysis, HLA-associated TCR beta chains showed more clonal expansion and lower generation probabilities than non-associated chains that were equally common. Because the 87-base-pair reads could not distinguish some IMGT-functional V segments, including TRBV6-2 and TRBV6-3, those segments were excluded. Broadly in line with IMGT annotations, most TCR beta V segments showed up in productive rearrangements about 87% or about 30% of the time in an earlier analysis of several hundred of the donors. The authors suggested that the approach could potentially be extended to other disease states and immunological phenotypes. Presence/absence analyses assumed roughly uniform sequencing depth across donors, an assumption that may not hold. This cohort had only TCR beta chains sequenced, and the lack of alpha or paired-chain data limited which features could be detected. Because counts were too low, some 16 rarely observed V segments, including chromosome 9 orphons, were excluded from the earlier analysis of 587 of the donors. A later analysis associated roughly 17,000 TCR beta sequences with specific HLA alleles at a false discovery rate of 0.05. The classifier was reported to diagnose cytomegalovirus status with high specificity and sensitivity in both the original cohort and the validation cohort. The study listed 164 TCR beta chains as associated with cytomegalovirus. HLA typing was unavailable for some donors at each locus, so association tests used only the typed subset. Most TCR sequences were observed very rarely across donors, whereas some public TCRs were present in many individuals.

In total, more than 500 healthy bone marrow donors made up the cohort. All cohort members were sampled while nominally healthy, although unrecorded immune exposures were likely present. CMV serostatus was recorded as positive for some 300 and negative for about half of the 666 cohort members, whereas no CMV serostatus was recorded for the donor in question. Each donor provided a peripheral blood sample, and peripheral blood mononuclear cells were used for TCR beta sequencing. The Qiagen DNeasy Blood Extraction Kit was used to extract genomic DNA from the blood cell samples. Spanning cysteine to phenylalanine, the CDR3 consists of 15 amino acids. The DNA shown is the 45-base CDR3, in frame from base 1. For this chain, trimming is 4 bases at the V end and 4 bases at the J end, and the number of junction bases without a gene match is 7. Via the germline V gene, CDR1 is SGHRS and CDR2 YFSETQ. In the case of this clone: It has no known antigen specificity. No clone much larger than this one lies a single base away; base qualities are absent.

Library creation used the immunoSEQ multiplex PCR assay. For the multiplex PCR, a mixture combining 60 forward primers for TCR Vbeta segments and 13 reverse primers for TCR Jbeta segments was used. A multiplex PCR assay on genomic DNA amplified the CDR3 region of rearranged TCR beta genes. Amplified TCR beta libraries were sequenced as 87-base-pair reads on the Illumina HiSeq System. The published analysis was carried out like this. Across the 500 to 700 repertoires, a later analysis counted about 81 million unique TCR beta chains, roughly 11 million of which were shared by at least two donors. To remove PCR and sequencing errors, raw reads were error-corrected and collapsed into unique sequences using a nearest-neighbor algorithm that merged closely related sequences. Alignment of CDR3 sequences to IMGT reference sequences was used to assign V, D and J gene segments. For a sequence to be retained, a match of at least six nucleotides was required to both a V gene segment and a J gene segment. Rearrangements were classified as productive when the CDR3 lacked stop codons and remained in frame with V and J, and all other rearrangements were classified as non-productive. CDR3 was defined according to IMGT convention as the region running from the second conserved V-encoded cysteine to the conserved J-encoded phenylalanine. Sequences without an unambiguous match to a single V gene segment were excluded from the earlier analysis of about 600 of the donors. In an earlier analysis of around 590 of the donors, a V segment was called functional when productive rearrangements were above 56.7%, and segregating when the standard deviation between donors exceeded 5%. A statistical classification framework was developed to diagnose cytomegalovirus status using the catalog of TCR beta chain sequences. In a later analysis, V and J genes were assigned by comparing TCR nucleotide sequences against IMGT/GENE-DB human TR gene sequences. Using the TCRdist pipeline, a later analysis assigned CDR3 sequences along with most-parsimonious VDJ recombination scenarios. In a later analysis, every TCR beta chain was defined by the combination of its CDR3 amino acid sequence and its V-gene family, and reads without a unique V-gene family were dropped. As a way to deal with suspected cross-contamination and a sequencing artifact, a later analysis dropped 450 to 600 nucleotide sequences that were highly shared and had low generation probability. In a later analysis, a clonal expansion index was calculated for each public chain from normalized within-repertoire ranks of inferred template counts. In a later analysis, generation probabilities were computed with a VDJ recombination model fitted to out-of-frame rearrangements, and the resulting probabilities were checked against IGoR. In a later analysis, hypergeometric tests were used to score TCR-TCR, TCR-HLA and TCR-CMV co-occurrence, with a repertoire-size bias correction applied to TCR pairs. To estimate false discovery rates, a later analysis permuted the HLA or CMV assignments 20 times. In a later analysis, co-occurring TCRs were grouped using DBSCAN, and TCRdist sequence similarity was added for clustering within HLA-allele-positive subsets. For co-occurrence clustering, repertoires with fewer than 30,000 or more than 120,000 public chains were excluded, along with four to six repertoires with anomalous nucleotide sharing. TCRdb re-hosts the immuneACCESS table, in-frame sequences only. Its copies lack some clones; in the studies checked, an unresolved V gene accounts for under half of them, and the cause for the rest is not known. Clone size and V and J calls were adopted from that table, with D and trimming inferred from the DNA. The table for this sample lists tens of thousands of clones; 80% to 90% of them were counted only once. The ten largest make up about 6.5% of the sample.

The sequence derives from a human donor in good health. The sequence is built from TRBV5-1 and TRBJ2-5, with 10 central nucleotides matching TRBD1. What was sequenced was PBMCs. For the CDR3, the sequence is CASSGGQGLAETQYF. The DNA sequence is TGCGCCAGCAGCGGGGGACAGGGGCTCGCAGAGACCCAGTACTTC. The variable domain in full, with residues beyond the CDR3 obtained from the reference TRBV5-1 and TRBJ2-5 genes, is KAGVTQTPRYLIKTRGQQVTLSCSPISGHRSVSWYQQTPGQGLQFLFEYFSETQRNKGNFPGRFSGRQFSNSRSEMNVSTLELGDSALYLCASSGGQGLAETQYFGPGTRLLVL.